These 13 T cell receptor beta chains originate from one sample sequenced in a study of cytomegalovirus exposure and HLA in healthy donors. The study ran its PCR with 60 Vbeta and 13 Jbeta primers. Libraries were prepared by immunoSEQ multiplex PCR; TCRdb keeps only in-frame clonotypes and omits some of them. Counted here are 85,000 to 130,000 clones, around 71% occurring once; the ten biggest clones make up 0.79%. The sequenced sample was PBMCs. The source of these receptors is a boy between 10 and 17 years old in good health and CMV-seronegative.

This chain connects TRBV12-5 to TRBJ2-1, with D possibly being TRBD2 (5 bases). The V end lost 6 bases, the J end lost 8 bases, and 14 bases lay between the germline ends. Per germline, CDR1 LGHNT and CDR2 FRNRAP. The CDR3 runs 13 residues. The CDR3 bases are TGTGCTAGTGGACACGGTGGGAGAGATGAGCAGTTCTTC. It specifies CASGHGGRDEQFF.

The chain joins TRBV2 to TRBJ1-1, with a weak D call TRBD1 (5 bases). The V end was cut by 6 bases, the J end by 3 bases, with 8 bases between. The germline V gene encodes CDR1 SNHLY and CDR2 FYNNEI. The CDR3 contains 12 residues. The CDR3 DNA reads as TGTGCCAGCAGGCCCAGGGACACTGAAGCTTTCTTT. Encoded protein: CASRPRDTEAFF.

This chain connects TRBV4-1 to TRBJ1-2; 9 positions agree with TRBD1. The germline V gene has CDR1 MGHRA and CDR2 YSYEKL. There are 13 residues in the CDR3. V shed 4 bases, J shed 9 bases, and the junction held 6 bases outside the gene matches. Here the CDR3 DNA reads TGCGCCAGCAGCCCCCCGGGGACAGGGCGCTACACCTTC. Its translation: CASSPPGTGRYTF.

This chain joins TRBV10-3 and TRBJ2-1; TRBD2 agrees at 8 bases. This CDR3 comprises 15 residues. Trimming cost V 4 bases and J 5 bases; bases outside gene matches: 7. CDR1 is ENHRY and CDR2 is SYGVKD in the germline V gene. The CDR3 reads CAISGSGGPNNEQFF. Here the CDR3 DNA reads TGTGCCATCAGTGGGAGCGGGGGCCCCAACAATGAGCAGTTCTTC.

This clone was detected only once. The chain couples TRBV10-2 to TRBJ2-3; D unresolved. The V gene lost 5 bases and the J gene lost 0 bases, with 9 bases spanning the gap. This CDR3 comprises 14 residues. CDR1 and CDR2 from the germline V gene are WSHSY and SAAADI. The CDR3 protein is CASSLSASTDTQYF. The CDR3 DNA follows: TGCGCCAGCAGTCTCAGTGCCAGCACAGATACGCAGTATTTT.

This clone was seen more than once but under ten times. V is TRBV5-4 and J is TRBJ1-2; tentative D call: TRBD1 (5 bases). Looked up from germline, CDR1 is SGHNT and CDR2 is YYREEE (reference sequence). The CDR3 runs 13 residues. Trimming took 4 bases from V and 2 from J, leaving 9 bases between them. The CDR3, as DNA: TGTGCCAGCAGCCCGGACATAAACTATGGCTACACCTTC. Protein: CASSPDINYGYTF.

The rearrangement uses TRBV7-8 and TRBJ2-1; D is undetermined. Germline V gives CDR1 SGHVS, CDR2 FQNEAQ. The CDR3 contains 16 residues. Between the trimmed V and J ends, which lost 3 bases and 8 bases, there was a span of 20 bases. The CDR3 protein is CASSFLQLPGADEQFF. In nucleotides, the CDR3 is TGTGCCAGCAGCTTTCTACAGTTGCCCGGTGCAGATGAGCAGTTCTTC.

The CDR3 nucleotides read TGCGCCAGCAGCCAAGATCAGGAAGTCGAGGTCCTGACTTTC. Amino acid sequence: CASSQDQEVEVLTF. The V gene is TRBV4-1, the J gene TRBJ2-6; D remains unclear. The CDR3 sequence is 14 residues long. V lost 0 bases to trimming and J lost 13 bases, with 13 bases between them. The germline V gene encodes CDR1 MGHRA and CDR2 YSYEKL.

The gene calls are TRBV30 and TRBJ2-5, with 16 nucleotides matching TRBD2. Germline CDR1 reads GTSNPN; CDR2 reads SVGIG (reference sequence). V trimming: 3 bases; J trimming: 11 bases; junction bases outside the gene matches: 9. CDR3 length: 15 residues. The DNA of the CDR3 is TGTGCCTGGAGCGAGGGACTAGCGGGGGGGCAAGAGCAGTACTTC. Translating gives CAWSEGLAGGQEQYF.

This clone was counted between two and nine times. V usage is TRBV7-3 and J usage is TRBJ1-1, with unresolved D. CDR1 SGHTA and CDR2 FQGTGA come from the germline V gene. The CDR3 runs 15 residues. The germline V and J ends were trimmed by 5 bases and 0 bases, with 13 bases remaining between them. This CDR3 is CASSPKADMNTEAFF. CDR3 nucleotide sequence: TGTGCCAGCAGCCCCAAGGCGGATATGAACACTGAAGCTTTCTTT.

The rearrangement uses TRBV28 and TRBJ1-5, with TRBD1 identical over 7 bases. The length of the CDR3 is 14 residues. CDR1 is MDHEN, CDR2 SYDVKM, per germline. The V gene end was trimmed by 6 bases and the J gene end by 5 bases; junction bases not matched to a gene: 7. The CDR3 sequence: CASRPTGFDQPQHF. CDR3 DNA sequence: TGTGCCAGCAGGCCGACAGGGTTTGATCAGCCCCAGCATTTT.

This chain connects TRBV5-4 to TRBJ2-7; 8 bases line up with TRBD2. V was clipped by 1 base and J by 7 bases; unmatched bases: 13. Looked up from germline, CDR1 is SGHNT and CDR2 is YYREEE (reference sequence). The CDR3 extends over 16 amino acids. The CDR3 sequence: CASSLRTGGPLWEQYF. The DNA for the CDR3 is TGTGCCAGCAGCTTGAGAACGGGAGGGCCTCTGTGGGAGCAGTACTTC.

This chain joins TRBV29-1 and TRBJ1-1; D is uncertain. Trimming cost V 6 bases and J 5 bases, with 13 bases left between them. Germline assignment: CDR1 SQVTM and CDR2 ANQGSEA. There are 12 residues in the CDR3. DNA of the CDR3: TGCAGCGTCCGGACGGGAAAGACTGAAGCTTTCTTT. This translates into CSVRTGKTEAFF.